These T cell receptor beta chains were read from a single sample in a study of T cell changes during pregnancy in multiple sclerosis. The protocol was immunoSEQ multiplex PCR, while the TCRdb copy is restricted to in-frame clones and leaves out a portion. Among about 59,000 clones, roughly 94% were seen once, and the ten largest hold around 2.5%. This sample comprised CD8+ T cells from peripheral blood mononuclear cells, obtained after pregnancy. These receptor sequences come from a female donor with multiple sclerosis, enrolled in a pregnancy study. The CDR3 runs from the conserved cysteine through the conserved F or W. A D gene is named only where the DNA matches it firmly. Clone sizes are given selectively: once, few, many, or a class where the clone is expanded.

>.|TRBJ2-7|TRBV4-1|.
TGCGCCAGCAGCCAAGACAGGGTCTACGAGCAGTACTTC
CASSQDRVYEQYF
>.|TRBJ1-2|TRBV4-1|TRBD1
TGCGCCAGCAGCGGGACAGACTATGGCTACACCTTC
CASSGTDYGYTF
>.|TRBJ2-7|TRBV7-9|.
TGTGCCAGCAGCCCGACTGGGGGCAACGAGCAGTACTTC
CASSPTGGNEQYF
>.|TRBJ2-1|TRBV7-2|.
TGTGCCAGCAGCTGGGGCGTTGGGGGCGCCGACAATGAGCAGTTCTTC
CASSWGVGGADNEQFF
>.|TRBJ2-3|TRBV6-5|TRBD2
TGTGCCAGCAGTTACTCGACTAGCGGGAGCACAGATACGCAGTATTTT
CASSYSTSGSTDTQYF
>.|TRBJ2-7|TRBV28|TRBD2
TGTGCCAGCAGTTTAAGATCAGCGCTAGCGGTTTACGAGCAGTACTTC
CASSLRSALAVYEQYF
>once|TRBJ2-5|TRBV7-7|TRBD1
TGTGCCAGCAGCGTCGGGACAGGGGGCGGGACCCAGTACTTC
CASSVGTGGGTQYF
>.|TRBJ2-2|TRBV14|.
TGTGCCAGCAGCCAAGAACCGGTCCCTAGCGTTGGGAGCACCGGGGAGCTGTTTTTT
CASSQEPVPSVGSTGELFF
>once|TRBJ2-5|TRBV9|TRBD2
TGTGCCAGCAGCGTAGCAAGCGGGAGGGCCGTTTCCGAGACCCAGTACTTC
CASSVASGRAVSETQYF
>.|TRBJ1-5|TRBV7-5|.
TGTGTCAGAAGCTTACGACAGGGAGGTCAGCCCCAGCATTTT
CVRSLRQGGQPQHF
>.|TRBJ2-7|TRBV4-2|.
TGTGCCAGCAGCCAAGGCCCCTCCTACGAGCAGTACTTC
CASSQGPSYEQYF
>.|TRBJ2-1|TRBV5-1|TRBD2
TGCGCCAGCAGCTTGATGAGTAGACTAGCGTCCTACAATGAGCAGTTCTTC
CASSLMSRLASYNEQFF
>.|TRBJ2-3|TRBV5-4|TRBD2
TGTGCCAGCAGCCCCCTAGCGGGAGAAGGGACAGATACGCAGTATTTT
CASSPLAGEGTDTQYF
>.|TRBJ2-7|TRBV15|.
TGTGCCACCAGCAGATACCCTAAGGGGGTGATCTCCTACGAGCAGTACTTC
CATSRYPKGVISYEQYF
>.|TRBJ2-1|TRBV5-8|.
TGTGCCAGCAGGAAAGCGGACTCCCTCAATGAGCAGTTCTTC
CASRKADSLNEQFF
>once|TRBJ2-7|TRBV6-1|.
TGTGCCAGCAGTGAAGACCAGGGGACCCCCTACGAGCAGTACTTC
CASSEDQGTPYEQYF
>.|TRBJ2-7|TRBV6-1|TRBD2
TGTGCCAGCATCCTAGCGGGCTACGGCGACGAGCAGTACTTC
CASILAGYGDEQYF
>once|TRBJ2-1|TRBV7-6|TRBD2
TGTGCCAGCAGCTCTCGGGGACTAGCGGGTCGCTCCTACAATGAGCAGTTCTTC
CASSSRGLAGRSYNEQFF
>.|TRBJ1-5|TRBV27|TRBD1
TGTGCCAGCAGTTTCCCTCACAGGGGGCCCCCTTATAGCAATCAGCCCCAGCATTTT
CASSFPHRGPPYSNQPQHF
>.|TRBJ2-4|TRBV13|TRBD1
TGTGCCAGCAGCTGGAAAATAACCGGGACAGGGGATCCTCTAGCCAAAAACATTCAGTACTTC
CASSWKITGTGDPLAKNIQYF
>.|TRBJ2-1|TRBV30|TRBD2
TGTGCCTGGAGTGTATCCCCTAGCGGGAGGACGTTCTACAATGAGCAGTTCTTC
CAWSVSPSGRTFYNEQFF
>once|TRBJ2-7|TRBV27|.
TGTGCCAGCAGTTGGGCAGGGACCTACGAGCAGTACTTC
CASSWAGTYEQYF
>.|TRBJ2-1|TRBV7-3|TRBD2
TGTGCCAGCAGCTTAAGGGGGAGGGCCAACAATGAGCAGTTCTTC
CASSLRGRANNEQFF
>.|TRBJ1-3|TRBV19|.
TGTGCCAGTAGTATACTGGGGCTTTCTGGAAACACCATATATTTT
CASSILGLSGNTIYF